The T cell receptor beta chain under discussion was sequenced for a study of post-analysis software for immune sequencing data. Study-level points and caveats: TRBV5-6, TRBV5-1 and TRBV20-1 belonged to a set of about five TRBV segments that were more frequent in patients than controls.

CDR1 SGDLS and CDR2 YYNGEE come from the germline V gene. The CDR3 is 17 residues long. Trimming removed 0 bases from V and 5 bases from J; junction bases left unmatched: 10. Every TCR beta cDNA library bore unique molecular identifiers. TCRdb recomputed calls from the PCR reads with MiXCR, one row per CDR3 protein. The data show roughly 180,000 distinct CDR3 sequences, approximately 31% seen once. Notes on this clonotype: What it binds is not known.

The V and J genes are TRBV9 and TRBJ2-2; 7 bases line up with TRBD2. The clonotype was recovered from a girl between 5 and 17 years old with multiple sclerosis. Specimen: blood. CDR3 sequence (DNA): TGTGCCAGCAGCGTAGCCCCTAGCGGAGCGGGGACCGGGGAGCTGTTTTTT. This codes for CASSVAPSGAGTGELFF.